These 16 T cell receptor beta chains were sequenced from one sample in a study of T-cell memory formation after mild COVID-19. A single record per CDR3 protein comes from TCRdb applying MiXCR to the 5' RACE reads. The sample has 150,000 to 200,000 distinct CDR3 sequences; around a third are singletons. Source material: PBMCs or a T cell subset sorted from them (not recorded which). These receptors all come from an adult woman who had mild COVID-19 (a few samples of this study predate the infection). Cell type and time point are not known.

The chain couples TRBV7-9 to TRBJ1-1; tentative D call: TRBD1 (5 bases). Germline CDR1 SEHNR, CDR2 FQNEAQ (reference sequence). This CDR3 has 14 amino acids. V was pared by 2 bases and J by 2 bases, with 9 bases between. The CDR3 DNA reads as TGTGCCAGCAGCTTACCCAGGGATAACACTGAAGCTTTCTTT. As protein: CASSLPRDNTEAFF.

The genes are TRBV7-9 and TRBJ1-4; TRBD1 aligns across 9 bases. V lost 5 bases, J lost 8 bases, and 6 bases stayed unmatched. The CDR3 spans 14 residues. Germline values: CDR1 SEHNR, CDR2 FQNEAQ (reference sequence). This CDR3 is CASSQGQGREKLFF. The CDR3 nucleotides are TGTGCCAGCAGCCAGGGACAGGGTCGGGAAAAACTGTTTTTT.

This chain joins TRBV7-9 and TRBJ2-2, with D possibly TRBD1 on 5 matching bases. Germline V gene data show CDR1 as SEHNR and CDR2 as FQNEAQ (reference sequence). The V and J ends lost 5 bases and 2 bases respectively, with 18 bases between them. The CDR3 sequence is 17 residues long. CDR3 bases: TGTGCCAGCAGCGTAAAAAGGCTAGGGGTCAACACCGGGGAGCTGTTTTTT. Protein sequence: CASSVKRLGVNTGELFF.

Only a few counts were recorded for this clonotype. The chain couples TRBV7-8 to TRBJ2-7, with D possibly being TRBD2 (5 bases). Looked up from germline, CDR1 is SGHVS and CDR2 is FQNEAQ. With 3 bases removed from V and 2 bases from J, the gap between germline ends came to 11 bases. This CDR3 contains 14 residues. CDR3 residues: CASSLHGIPYEQYF. The DNA for the CDR3 is TGTGCCAGCAGCTTGCACGGGATACCCTACGAGCAGTACTTC.

This clonotype came up a few times. V gene TRBV25-1 combines with J gene TRBJ2-7; D uncertain. The CDR3 contains 12 residues. V was clipped by 3 bases and J by 3 bases, with 6 bases between them. Germline values: CDR1 MGHDK, CDR2 SYGVNS. The CDR3: CASSETSYEQYF. The CDR3 region has the DNA TGTGCCAGCAGTGAGACAAGCTACGAGCAGTACTTC.

The genes are TRBV5-1 and TRBJ2-1; 7 bases match TRBD2. Germline CDR1 is SGHRS and CDR2 is YFSETQ. V lost 0 bases, J lost 6 bases, and 0 bases stayed unmatched. The CDR3 totals 13 residues. CDR3 coding DNA: TGCGCCAGCAGCTTGGGGACTAGCAATGAGCAGTTCTTC. This translates into CASSLGTSNEQFF.

This clonotype came up many times. V gene TRBV7-9 combines with J gene TRBJ2-3, with a weak D call TRBD1 (5 bases). The CDR3 sequence is 13 residues long. V lost 5 bases and J 4 bases, leaving 10 bases between the germline ends. The germline V gene has CDR1 SEHNR and CDR2 FQNEAQ (reference sequence). CDR3 protein: CASSAQGSDTQYF. Written as DNA, the CDR3 is TGTGCCAGCAGCGCGCAGGGTTCAGATACGCAGTATTTT.

J is TRBJ2-1 and V is TRBV12-3 or TRBV12-4; TRBD1 is a possible D gene (6 bases). Trimming left V 9 bases short and J 9 bases short, with 15 bases between. This CDR3 comprises 12 residues. The chain's CDR3 is CASLSGQGEQFF. DNA of the CDR3: TGTGCCAGTCTATCGGGACAAGGTGAGCAGTTCTTC.

The V gene is TRBV15, the J gene TRBJ2-1; D is ambiguous. Germline loops: CDR1 LNHNV, CDR2 YYDKDF (reference sequence). V was trimmed by 1 base and J by 6 bases, leaving 7 bases between them. The CDR3 sequence is 13 residues long. CDR3 nucleotides: TGTGCCACCAGCAGAGGCTCCCTCAATGAGCAGTTCTTC. Amino acid sequence: CATSRGSLNEQFF.

This chain uses TRBV7-3 with TRBJ2-1; 8 positions match TRBD2. The CDR3 contains 16 residues. Losses at the gene ends were 5 bases for V and 3 bases for J; bases not matched to a gene: 9. Germline V CDR1 and CDR2: SGHTA, FQGTGA. CDR3 in DNA: TGTGCCAGCAGCCCGCGAGCGGGGGTTAACTACAATGAGCAGTTCTTC. Protein: CASSPRAGVNYNEQFF.

This clonotype occurred a few times. The chain carries TRBV3-1 and TRBJ1-2, with 8 bases that match TRBD1. The CDR3 extends over 13 amino acids. Germline CDR1 is LGHDT and CDR2 is YNNKEL (reference sequence). Trimming took 4 bases from V and 7 from J; bases not matched to a gene: 5. The DNA for the CDR3 is TGTGCCAGCAGCCTCCGGACAGGGACTGGCTACACCTTC. Translated: CASSLRTGTGYTF.

A few counts support this clonotype. This CDR3 is CSARGILTVNTEAFF. The CDR3 DNA reads as TGCAGTGCTAGAGGAATCCTGACAGTGAACACTGAAGCTTTCTTT. V usage is TRBV20-1 and J usage is TRBJ1-1; weak D call: TRBD1 (5 bases). CDR3 length equals 15 residues. Per the germline V gene, CDR1 is DFQATT and CDR2 is SNEGSKA (reference sequence). Trimming pared 1 base from V and 0 bases from J, leaving 12 bases between.

This clonotype was seen more than once but under ten times. V is TRBV5-1 and J is TRBJ2-1; TRBD1 is a possible D gene (6 bases). The CDR3 length is 13 residues. V lost 4 bases and J 5 bases, leaving 10 bases between the germline ends. Germline CDR1 reads SGHRS; CDR2 reads YFSETQ. CDR3 residues: CASSPRDNNEQFF. CDR3 coding DNA: TGCGCCAGCAGCCCCAGGGACAACAATGAGCAGTTCTTC.

The chain employs TRBV5-1 and TRBJ1-3, with D unresolved. The CDR3 spans 16 residues. The ends were cut back, 4 bases at V and 0 bases at J, with 14 bases in the middle. The V gene's germline CDR1 is SGHRS and CDR2 YFSETQ. CDR3 in DNA: TGCGCCAGCAGCCCACAAGGGCCTGCCTCTGGAAACACCATATATTTT. Its protein is CASSPQGPASGNTIYF.

This chain connects TRBV5-1 to TRBJ1-1, with unresolved D. Between the trimmed V and J ends, which lost 2 bases and 5 bases, there was a span of 13 bases. CDR3 size: 14 residues. CDR1 and CDR2 from the germline V gene are SGHRS and YFSETQ. CDR3 coding DNA: TGCGCCAGCAGCTTCACCCCGGGTCGGACTGAAGCTTTCTTT. Protein product: CASSFTPGRTEAFF.

The chain combines TRBV24-1 with TRBJ2-1, with TRBD2 matching 7 bases. The trim removed 4 bases at V and 4 bases at J, leaving 6 bases unmatched. In germline, CDR1 is KGHDR, CDR2 SFDVKD. The CDR3 is 15 residues long. In DNA, the CDR3 is TGTGCCACCAGTGACCCTGGACTAGTTTACAATGAGCAGTTCTTC. Its protein is CATSDPGLVYNEQFF.